A single sample is the source of the 6 T cell receptor beta chains below, sequenced in a study of a mutant IDH1 vaccine in newly diagnosed glioma. Repertoires were generated with immunoSEQ multiplex PCR, while TCRdb's copy carries only in-frame clones and drops some. The sample lists 75,000 to 100,000 clones, over 85% occurring once. Time point noted: baseline, week 1 (first vaccination visit). Sample treatment: pre-vaccination baseline after standard-of-care therapy. The sequences come from PBMCs, collected from a glioma patient treated with radiotherapy, temozolomide or both. These receptor sequences come from a woman aged 45-59 years with glioma.

This chain links TRBV7-8 with TRBJ1-1; 9 positions match TRBD1. With 2 bases clipped from V and 3 bases from J, the junction kept 13 bases outside the gene matches. The germline V gene encodes CDR1 SGHVS and CDR2 FQNEAQ. This CDR3 has 18 residues. The CDR3 DNA reads as TGTGCCAGCAGCTTAAGACAGGGACAGGGCCGAACTTACACTGAAGCTTTCTTT. As protein: CASSLRQGQGRTYTEAFF.

The chain has TRBV5-1 and TRBJ2-7; TRBD2 matches 9 bases. V lost 1 base and J lost 2; bases outside the gene matches: 10. The CDR3 has 17 amino acids. CDR1 is SGHRS, CDR2 YFSETQ, per germline. CDR3 bases: TGCGCCAGCAGCTTGATGGCCCTGCGGGAGGGAACCTACGAGCAGTACTTC. Translating gives CASSLMALREGTYEQYF.

The V call is TRBV19, the J call TRBJ1-6; 8 bases map to TRBD1. V lost 9 bases and J lost 10; bases outside the gene matches: 8. Germline V gives CDR1 LNHDA, CDR2 SQIVND (reference sequence). The CDR3 totals 13 residues. CDR3 bases: TGTGCCAGCACAACAGGGGGAGGATCACCCCTCCACTTT. Its protein is CASTTGGGSPLHF.

V is TRBV4-1 and J is TRBJ2-5; D unclear. The CDR3 is 14 residues long. Germline loops: CDR1 MGHRA, CDR2 YSYEKL. The V and J ends lost 4 bases and 1 base respectively, with 10 bases between them. CDR3 residues: CASSRRALQETQYF. CDR3 DNA: TGCGCCAGCAGCCGAAGGGCCCTCCAAGAGACCCAGTACTTC.

The chain combines TRBV21-1 with TRBJ2-2; the table gives TRBD1 as D, unverified against the DNA. TRBV21-1 is termed a pseudogene. The CDR3 has 17 residues. The CDR3, as DNA: TGTGCCAGCAGCAAAGGTCGGGCGGGACAGGGACATGGGGAGCTGTTTTTT. Its translation is CASSKGRAGQGHGELFF.

The table lists this clone with a count of one. J is TRBJ1-5 and V is TRBV14; a weak D match, TRBD1 (5 bases). The V gene's germline CDR1 is SGHDN and CDR2 FVKESK. V lost 0 bases and J lost 0, with 6 bases in between. The CDR3 contains 15 residues. In DNA, the CDR3 is TGTGCCAGCAGCCAAGACAGGGATAGCAATCAGCCCCAGCATTTT. As protein: CASSQDRDSNQPQHF. The full variable domain, its missing parts supplied by reference TRBV14 and TRBJ1-5, is EAGVTQFPSHSVIEKGQTVTLRCDPISGHDNLYWYRRVMGKEIKFLLHFVKESKQDESGMPNNRFLAERTGGTYSTLKVQPAELEDSGVYFCASSQDRDSNQPQHFGDGTRLSIL.